The 11 T cell receptor beta chains presented below share a single source sample, sequenced in a study of cytomegalovirus exposure and HLA in healthy donors. The PCR used 60 Vbeta and 13 Jbeta primers. The data were produced by immunoSEQ multiplex PCR, yet TCRdb's version contains in-frame clones alone and is incomplete. The table records around 120,000 clones, around 80% of them present only once. The material sequenced was PBMCs. All receptors derive from a woman between 40 and 50 years old in good health and CMV-seronegative.

This clone was picked up a small number of times. This chain links TRBV15 with TRBJ2-1; tentative D call: TRBD2 (6 bases). Per germline, CDR1 LNHNV and CDR2 YYDKDF (reference sequence). The CDR3 is made up of 15 amino acids. V was pared by 0 bases and J by 6 bases, with 12 bases between. The CDR3 coding sequence is TGTGCCACCAGCAGAGATAATGTGGGGGGCAATGAGCAGTTCTTC. As protein: CATSRDNVGGNEQFF.

The rearrangement uses TRBV6-6 and TRBJ2-7, with 10 bases aligning to TRBD1. V shed 2 bases and J 5 bases; nucleotides not matched to a gene: 6. The germline V gene has CDR1 MNHNY and CDR2 SVGAGI (reference sequence). CDR3 length: 15 amino acids. DNA of the CDR3: TGTGCCAGCAGTTACGCGGGACAGGGGTTCCACGAGCAGTACTTC. As protein: CASSYAGQGFHEQYF.

V usage is TRBV5-1 and J usage is TRBJ2-1, with a tentative D call TRBD2 (5 bases). Germline CDR1 SGHRS, CDR2 YFSETQ. Trimming took off 0 bases at V and 6 bases at J, with 19 bases between the two ends. There are 17 residues in the CDR3. CDR3 sequence (DNA): TGCGCCAGCAGCTTGGCCCCCCTGAGCGGTACCTTCAATGAGCAGTTCTTC. Amino acids: CASSLAPLSGTFNEQFF. Complete variable domain (other parts from reference TRBV5-1 and TRBJ2-1): KAGVTQTPRYLIKTRGQQVTLSCSPISGHRSVSWYQQTPGQGLQFLFEYFSETQRNKGNFPGRFSGRQFSNSRSEMNVSTLELGDSALYLCASSLAPLSGTFNEQFFGPGTRLTVL.

The rearrangement links TRBV6-1 to TRBJ2-1; 12 bases match TRBD2. CDR3 length: 15 residues. Per germline, CDR1 MNHNS and CDR2 SASEGT. After removal of 2 bases from V and 4 bases from J, the junction contained 0 bases not matched to a gene. The CDR3 DNA reads TGTGCCAGCAGTGAACTAGCGGGGGGGTACAATGAGCAGTTCTTC. It translates to CASSELAGGYNEQFF.

The rearrangement joins TRBV27 to TRBJ1-1; 7 bases are a match to TRBD1. CDR1 and CDR2 (germline): MNHEY, SMNVEV (reference sequence). The CDR3 has 14 residues. J gave up 2 bases and V 6 bases, and 6 bases lay outside the gene matches. Here the CDR3 DNA reads TGTGCCAGCAGCCTCACAGGGGCCAACACTGAAGCTTTCTTT. Its translation: CASSLTGANTEAFF.

The chain joins TRBV19 to TRBJ1-1, with TRBD1 identical over 8 bases. The germline V gene encodes CDR1 LNHDA and CDR2 SQIVND (reference sequence). The length of the CDR3 is 16 residues. V shed 4 bases and J 0 bases; nucleotides not matched to a gene: 7. CDR3 in amino acids: CASSTRGTGVNTEAFF. The CDR3 nucleotides are TGTGCCAGTAGTACGAGAGGGACAGGAGTGAACACTGAAGCTTTCTTT.

V usage is TRBV5-1 and J usage is TRBJ1-2, with D tentatively TRBD1 (5 bases). The germline gives CDR1 SGHRS, CDR2 YFSETQ. The CDR3 loop spans 16 amino acids. Between the trimmed V and J ends, which lost 2 bases and 8 bases, there was a span of 22 bases. The CDR3 DNA reads as TGCGCCAGCAGCTTCCAGGGTACCGCGCTAGTTTACGGCTACACCTTC. Its translation: CASSFQGTALVYGYTF. The full variable domain, in which reference TRBV5-1 and TRBJ1-2 provide the parts outside the CDR3, is KAGVTQTPRYLIKTRGQQVTLSCSPISGHRSVSWYQQTPGQGLQFLFEYFSETQRNKGNFPGRFSGRQFSNSRSEMNVSTLELGDSALYLCASSFQGTALVYGYTFGSGTRLTVV.

This chain joins TRBV11-2 and TRBJ2-6; the match to TRBD1 covers 8 bases. Losses at the gene ends were 3 bases for V and 4 bases for J; bases not matched to a gene: 14. The CDR3 has 19 residues. CDR1 is SGHAT and CDR2 is FQNNGV in the germline V gene. The CDR3 loop reads CASSLNTGQGAGGANVLTF. The CDR3 region has the DNA TGTGCCAGCAGCTTGAATACGGGGCAGGGGGCGGGAGGGGCCAACGTCCTGACTTTC.

This chain connects TRBV5-6 to TRBJ1-4, with TRBD1 as a possible D gene (5 bases). This CDR3 contains 16 residues. The V and J ends lost 1 base and 3 bases respectively, with 13 bases between them. Germline values: CDR1 SGHDT, CDR2 YYEEEE. CDR3 nucleotide sequence: TGTGCCAGCAGCTTGTTCAGGGCCGATCCTAATGAAAAACTGTTTTTT. This sequence encodes CASSLFRADPNEKLFF. Complete variable domain (other parts from reference TRBV5-6 and TRBJ1-4): DAGVTQSPTHLIKTRGQQVTLRCSPKSGHDTVSWYQQALGQGPQFIFQYYEEEERQRGNFPDRFSGHQFPNYSSELNVNALLLGDSALYLCASSLFRADPNEKLFFGSGTQLSVL.

This rearrangement joins TRBV7-8 to TRBJ2-7; the match to TRBD2 covers 8 bases. Trimming removed 8 bases from V and 3 bases from J; junction bases left unmatched: 6. The CDR3 has 13 residues. The V gene's germline CDR1 is SGHVS and CDR2 FQNEAQ. The CDR3 sequence: CASLRGEGYEQYF. The CDR3 DNA is TGTGCCAGCCTGCGGGGGGAAGGCTACGAGCAGTACTTC.

This chain connects TRBV6-5 to TRBJ1-6; D not resolved. Per germline, CDR1 MNHEY and CDR2 SVGAGI. Deletions cut 5 bases from V and 3 bases from J, with 5 bases between. The CDR3 sequence is 13 residues long. The CDR3 nucleotides are TGTGCCAGCAGTAGCGGCTATAATTCACCCCTCCACTTT. Its protein is CASSSGYNSPLHF.